This TCR beta chain emerged from a study of T cells after yellow fever vaccination. Study-level findings and limits: Booster samples showed a return of most primary-vaccination clones (around 96% CD4, roughly 85% CD8). One caveat is that FACS-sorted repertoires could contain abundant clonotypes contaminating from the bulk population. The secondary response peaked faster, at day 5 versus 15, but was weaker.

The CDR3 spans 16 residues. V lost 2 bases, J lost 4 bases, and 9 bases stayed unmatched. From germline, CDR1 is SGHRS and CDR2 YFSETQ. Remarks on this clonotype: Its antigen is unknown.

UMIs were added to TCR cDNA along with a universal primer site when it was made by 5'RACE template switching. TCRdb ran MiXCR on the 5' RACE reads and lists one entry per CDR3 protein. The sample contains about 510,000 distinct CDR3 sequences, roughly a fifth of which appear only once. This chain links TRBV5-1 with TRBJ1-1, with 9 bases matching TRBD1. The sequenced sample was PBMCs, obtained around 3 weeks after the first yellow fever vaccination. The clonotype comes from a man aged 18 to 30 who received the YFV17D yellow fever vaccine. Here the CDR3 DNA reads TGCGCCAGCAGCTTTACAGGGGGCTCTGGAAGCACTGAAGCTTTCTTT. This translates into CASSFTGGSGSTEAFF. The whole variable domain, remainder taken from reference TRBV5-1 and TRBJ1-1, is KAGVTQTPRYLIKTRGQQVTLSCSPISGHRSVSWYQQTPGQGLQFLFEYFSETQRNKGNFPGRFSGRQFSNSRSEMNVSTLELGDSALYLCASSFTGGSGSTEAFFGQGTRLTVV.